These T cell receptor beta chains were read from a single sample in a study of blood T cell repertoires in COVID-19. Clones were read by immunoSEQ multiplex PCR, and TCRdb kept only the in-frame ones, dropping some. Here the sample spans about 160,000 clones, roughly nine tenths being singletons. Sequences were obtained from peripheral blood. These receptors were taken from a man aged 18-30 years with COVID-19, enrolled during active disease. Each CDR3 is given without its conserved first and last residue. Fields, in order: J gene, V gene, CDR3 protein.

J gene: TRBJ2-2
V gene: TRBV11-1
CDR3 protein: ATGVGRNTGELF

J gene: TRBJ1-2
V gene: TRBV4-1
CDR3 protein: ASSQAAANYGYT

J gene: TRBJ2-4
V gene: TRBV4-1
CDR3 protein: ASSQAGGGRLNIQY

J gene: TRBJ1-3
V gene: TRBV6-6
CDR3 protein: ASSYSTGAGNTIY

J gene: TRBJ2-1
V gene: TRBV18
CDR3 protein: ASSPTLENEQF

J gene: TRBJ1-2
V gene: TRBV7-2
CDR3 protein: ASSLYFGSTPQAT

J gene: TRBJ2-7
V gene: TRBV18
CDR3 protein: ASSLQTSNDGEQY

J gene: TRBJ1-2
V gene: TRBV5-1
CDR3 protein: ASSYASSRTGGSYT

J gene: TRBJ2-5
V gene: TRBV30
CDR3 protein: AWSVSGGETQY

J gene: TRBJ2-1
V gene: TRBV15
CDR3 protein: ATSRDATSGNTHNEQF

J gene: TRBJ2-1
V gene: TRBV4-3
CDR3 protein: ASSLKRDEQF

J gene: TRBJ2-5
V gene: TRBV4-3
CDR3 protein: ASSQARTSGSSFGETQY

J gene: TRBJ1-1
V gene: TRBV4-2
CDR3 protein: ASSLWAGGVNTEAF

J gene: TRBJ1-4
V gene: TRBV5-4
CDR3 protein: ASSYPSGTGNEKLL

J gene: TRBJ1-4
V gene: TRBV9
CDR3 protein: ASSAGTGQEKLL

J gene: TRBJ2-3
V gene: TRBV4-3
CDR3 protein: ASSQIVGLAPADTQY

J gene: TRBJ1-5
V gene: TRBV4-1
CDR3 protein: ASSQVQGIVQPQH

J gene: TRBJ2-7
V gene: TRBV4-2
CDR3 protein: ASSLVRGYEQY

J gene: TRBJ2-1
V gene: TRBV2
CDR3 protein: ASSRAVSSYNEQF